The rows below give T cell receptor beta chains drawn from one sample of a study of Ad26.COV2.S vaccination and SARS-CoV-2 variants. Sequencing used immunoSEQ multiplex PCR; TCRdb keeps in-frame clones, though not all of them. Of about 350,000 clones listed, about 87% were seen once; the top ten hold about 6.4%. The sample was peripheral blood, taken in a trial of Ad26.COV2.S vaccine versus placebo. These TCRs come from a person aged 18-60 years who received the Ad26.COV2.S COVID-19 vaccine or a placebo. The CDR3 runs from the conserved cysteine through the conserved F or W. The D gene is left open where the match is weak. Only part of the rows carry a size: once, few, many, or a class if the clone is expanded.

TRBJ1-3 | - | TRBV6-5 | - | CASNLQSGNTIYF | TGTGCCAGCAATCTTCAGTCTGGAAACACCATATATTTT
TRBJ2-3 | - | TRBV6-1 | - | CASSDFGGGTDTQYF | TGTGCCAGCAGTGATTTCGGGGGAGGCACAGATACGCAGTATTTT
TRBJ1-1 | once | TRBV19 | TRBD1 | CASKMGQGNTEAFF | TGTGCCAGTAAAATGGGACAGGGGAACACTGAAGCTTTCTTT
TRBJ1-2 | once | TRBV5-1 | - | CASSGRESNYGYTF | TGCGCCAGCAGCGGAAGGGAGTCTAACTATGGCTACACCTTC
TRBJ1-2 | - | TRBV7-3 | - | CASSLGPGDYGYTF | TGTGCCAGCAGCTTAGGCCCAGGGGACTATGGCTACACCTTC
TRBJ2-7 | - | TRBV6-2/TRBV6-3 | - | CASSGLTYNYEQYF | TGTGCCAGCAGCGGACTGACCTACAACTACGAGCAGTACTTC
TRBJ1-1 | - | TRBV30 | TRBD1 | CAWSGAGGPEAFF | TGTGCCTGGAGTGGAGCAGGGGGCCCTGAAGCTTTCTTT
TRBJ1-5 | - | TRBV18 | - | CASSPFRGVNQPQHF | TGTGCCAGCTCACCATTTAGGGGTGTTAATCAGCCCCAGCATTTT
TRBJ2-7 | - | TRBV19 | - | CASSIRAVEGSGYEQYF | TGTGCCAGTAGTATAAGGGCGGTCGAGGGATCAGGCTACGAGCAGTACTTC
TRBJ1-5 | once | TRBV7-9 | - | CASSLQARQPQHF | TGTGCCAGCAGCTTACAGGCACGGCAGCCCCAGCATTTT
TRBJ2-2 | - | TRBV28 | - | CASSTFDPHRVLRLTGELFF | TGTGCCAGCAGTACATTCGATCCACACAGGGTGCTTAGGCTTACCGGGGAGCTGTTTTTT
TRBJ2-3 | - | TRBV10-3 | - | CATEGLSDTQYF | TGTGCCACCGAAGGCTTGTCAGATACGCAGTATTTT
TRBJ1-1 | - | TRBV5-1 | - | CASRGRLNTEAFF | TGCGCCAGTAGGGGACGGCTGAACACTGAAGCTTTCTTT
TRBJ1-2 | - | TRBV29-1 | TRBD1 | CSVPQGQPIYGYTF | TGCAGCGTTCCCCAGGGACAGCCGATCTATGGCTACACCTTC
TRBJ2-5 | - | TRBV5-6 | - | CASSYRTAQETQYF | TGTGCCAGCAGCTACAGGACAGCTCAAGAGACCCAGTACTTC
TRBJ2-3 | once | TRBV7-8 | - | CASSLVPGTDTQYF | TGTGCCAGCAGCTTAGTTCCAGGCACAGATACGCAGTATTTT
TRBJ1-3 | - | TRBV28 | TRBD1 | CASRSQGAIGNTIYF | TGTGCCAGCAGATCTCAGGGGGCGATAGGAAACACCATATATTTT
TRBJ2-1 | - | TRBV27 | - | CASREGPYNEQFF | TGTGCCAGCAGGGAAGGGCCCTACAATGAGCAGTTCTTC
TRBJ1-1 | - | TRBV5-1 | TRBD1 | CASSFSSGQGFLAFF | TGCGCCAGCAGCTTTTCTTCGGGACAGGGGTTTTTAGCTTTCTTT
TRBJ1-6 | - | TRBV11-2 | - | CASSLDRRQPNSPLHF | TGTGCCAGCAGCTTAGATCGGCGCCAGCCCAATTCACCCCTCCACTTT
TRBJ1-1 | many | TRBV4-1 | - | CASSQDWGPLASEAFF | TGCGCCAGCAGCCAAGATTGGGGTCCCCTTGCCAGTGAAGCTTTCTTT
TRBJ1-3 | - | TRBV9 | - | CASSVGRGNTIYF | TGTGCCAGCAGCGTGGGCAGGGGCAACACCATATATTTT
TRBJ1-1 | - | TRBV7-7 | - | CASSLAENTEAFF | TGTGCTAGCAGCTTAGCGGAAAACACTGAAGCTTTCTTT
TRBJ1-6 | - | TRBV19 | TRBD1 | CASSIGGRGRSPLHF | TGTGCCAGTAGTATAGGAGGCAGGGGGCGATCACCCCTCCACTTT
TRBJ1-1 | - | TRBV28 | - | CASSFQTTRVNTEAFF | TGTGCCAGCAGTTTCCAAACGACCAGGGTGAACACTGAAGCTTTCTTT
TRBJ2-2 | - | TRBV11-1 | - | CASSLVRGAGELFF | TGTGCCAGCAGCTTAGTGCGCGGGGCCGGGGAGCTGTTTTTT
TRBJ1-1 | - | TRBV7-9 | - | CASSPSARVTEAFF | TGTGCCAGCAGCCCCTCAGCCAGGGTCACTGAAGCTTTCTTT
TRBJ1-5 | few | TRBV3-1/TRBV3-2 | - | CASSQAGWGPTQPQHF | TGTGCCAGCAGCCAAGCGGGGTGGGGACCCACTCAGCCCCAGCATTTT
TRBJ2-3 | - | TRBV6-5 | - | CASSRPSEGSDTQYF | TGTGCCAGCAGCAGACCTAGCGAGGGGTCAGATACGCAGTATTTT